These 14 T cell receptor beta chains were all obtained from the same sample, sequenced in a study of vaccination and CD4 T cells after COVID-19. No antigen is known for these receptors. Treatment meaning: roughly 10-day PBMC culture with coronavirus spike peptide pools or control peptides (ViraFEST assay). Oncomine TCR Beta short-read sequencing was applied to DNA from cultured CD4+ T cells. Using its own MiXCR run on the PCR reads, TCRdb lists one record per CDR3 protein. There are over 15,000 distinct CDR3 sequences in the sample; approximately 57% occur only once, and just under 9.5% lies in the top ten. Sequencing was carried out using CD4+ T cells from blood, cultured in vitro. These receptor sequences come from a human donor who had recovered from COVID-19.

The gene calls are TRBV28 and TRBJ1-4; no firm D call. CDR1 and CDR2 from the germline V gene are MDHEN and SYDVKM. The CDR3 has 12 amino acids. V was cut by 8 bases and J by 5 bases, with 9 bases left in between. The CDR3 nucleotides are TGTGCCAGCGGTCAACGGAATGAAAAACTGTTTTTT. Translation: CASGQRNEKLFF.

The CDR3 reads CASSLFGGQETQYF. CDR3 in DNA: TGTGCCAGCAGTTTATTCGGGGGCCAAGAGACCCAGTACTTC. The V call is TRBV12-3 or TRBV12-4, the J call TRBJ2-5; possible D gene TRBD2, 6 bases. Trimming left V 2 bases short and J 1 base short, with 8 bases between. The CDR3 runs 14 residues.

V and J are TRBV6-1 and TRBJ2-7; 9 bases line up with TRBD1. The CDR3 consists of 15 residues. After removal of 5 bases from V and 5 bases from J, the junction contained 10 bases not matched to a gene. CDR1 and CDR2 from the germline V gene are MNHNS and SASEGT. CDR3 residues: CASSTRDRGINEQYF. The CDR3 bases are TGTGCCAGCAGTACGAGAGACAGGGGGATTAACGAGCAGTACTTC.

This clonotype was detected only once. The chain recombines TRBV27 with TRBJ2-7, with 10 positions matching TRBD2. Per the germline V gene, CDR1 is MNHEY and CDR2 is SMNVEV (reference sequence). The CDR3 has 16 residues. Trimming took 0 bases from V and 6 from J; bases not matched to a gene: 8. CDR3 sequence (DNA): TGTGCCAGCAGTTTATCGGCTAGCGGGGGTGGGGGCGAGCAGTACTTC. It codes for CASSLSASGGGGEQYF.

This clonotype showed up just a few times. The chain is built from TRBV6-4 and TRBJ1-5, with D uncertain. CDR3 length: 13 amino acids. Germline CDR1 reads MRHNA; CDR2 reads SNTAGT. V lost 3 bases and J 3 bases, leaving 6 bases between the germline ends. CDR3 coding DNA: TGTGCCAGCAGTGATCAACTCAATCAGCCCCAGCATTTT. This gives the protein CASSDQLNQPQHF.

The table lists this clonotype with a few counts. The CDR3 is CASSGQLESPLHF. The CDR3 nucleotides read TGTGCCAGCAGTGGGCAGCTTGAATCACCCCTCCACTTT. The chain employs TRBV25-1 and TRBJ1-6; D not certain. Trimming cost V 4 bases and J 10 bases, with 11 bases left between them. The CDR3 runs 13 residues. CDR1 is MGHDK and CDR2 is SYGVNS in the germline V gene.

This chain connects TRBV2 to TRBJ1-6; D possibly corresponds to TRBD1 (6 bases). Germline V lookup: CDR1 SNHLY, CDR2 FYNNEI. This CDR3 comprises 14 residues. Trimming left V 2 bases short and J 10 bases short, with 12 bases between. The CDR3 loop is CASSEWRGWSPLHF. The CDR3 region has the DNA TGTGCCAGCAGTGAATGGAGGGGGTGGTCACCCCTCCACTTT.

This clonotype was counted a few times. The V call is TRBV20-1, the J call TRBJ2-5, with D tentatively TRBD2 (7 bases). V lost 4 bases and J lost 5, with 17 bases in between. The CDR3 has 14 residues. From germline, CDR1 is DFQATT and CDR2 SNEGSKA (reference sequence). The CDR3 DNA sequence: TGCAGTGCTAAATCGGGGGGCGGAGGGGAGACCCAGTACTTC. It is translated as CSAKSGGGGETQYF.

The chain recombines TRBV7-2 with TRBJ1-1; 7 bases are shared with TRBD1. The CDR3 contains 13 residues. Germline V gives CDR1 SGHTA, CDR2 FQGNSA. V shed 4 bases, J shed 6 bases, and the junction held 5 bases outside the gene matches. Here the CDR3 reads CASSSTGMPEAFF. In nucleotides, the CDR3 is TGTGCCAGCAGCTCGACAGGGATGCCTGAAGCTTTCTTT.

This rearrangement joins TRBV9 to TRBJ2-3; D call uncertain. CDR1 and CDR2 (germline): SGDLS, YYNGEE. V lost 2 bases, J lost 7 bases, and 8 bases lay in between. The CDR3 spans 12 residues. For the CDR3, the DNA is TGTGCCAGCAGCGTGCACCCTAATACGCAGTATTTT. Amino acids: CASSVHPNTQYF.

The chain employs TRBV15 and TRBJ2-7; D is unclear. V was pared by 4 bases and J by 6 bases, with 7 bases between. The CDR3 consists of 11 residues. Germline V lookup: CDR1 LNHNV, CDR2 YYDKDF (reference sequence). CDR3 in amino acids: CATSTEFEQYF. The DNA for the CDR3 is TGTGCCACCAGCACCGAATTCGAGCAGTACTTC.

The V call is TRBV30, the J call TRBJ2-5; D gene unclear. Germline CDR1 reads GTSNPN; CDR2 reads SVGIG (reference sequence). V gave up 2 bases and J gave up 6 bases, with 7 bases separating them. The CDR3 has 11 residues. The CDR3 region is CAWSLLKTQYF. The DNA of the CDR3 is TGTGCCTGGAGTCTCTTAAAGACCCAGTACTTC.

This clonotype was seen a handful of times. The chain has TRBV20-1 and TRBJ1-1, with D hard to call. The V gene's germline CDR1 is DFQATT and CDR2 SNEGSKA (reference sequence). Trimming pared 0 bases from V and 1 base from J, leaving 6 bases between. This CDR3 comprises 13 residues. The CDR3 DNA is TGCAGTGCTAGAGATTCGCAGAACACTGAAGCTTTCTTT. Amino acid sequence: CSARDSQNTEAFF.

V gene TRBV21-1 combines with J gene TRBJ1-4; TRBD1 is the table's D call and was not checked against the DNA. TRBV21-1 is an annotated pseudogene. The length of the CDR3 is 19 residues. The CDR3 loop reads CASSPPSGTVATTNEKLFF. The CDR3 DNA sequence: TGTGCCAGCAGCCCCCCATCCGGGACAGTCGCTACAACTAATGAAAAACTGTTTTTT.